This TCR beta chain was observed in a study of T cell responses to AZD1222 COVID-19 vaccine. CDR1 and CDR2 from the germline V gene are MNHEY and SVGAGI. Trimming took off 5 bases at V and 1 base at J, with 8 bases between the two ends. The CDR3 extends over 13 amino acids. Profiling relied on immunoSEQ multiplex PCR, and the TCRdb table lists in-frame clones only, not all of them. The profile shows 100,000 or so clones, roughly nine tenths of them singletons. This TCR was recovered from an adult in good health. V is TRBV6-5 and J is TRBJ1-1; D not certain. This material consisted of peripheral blood, taken on day 0 of AZD1222 vaccination. The CDR3 sequence: CASSPDQNTEAFF. Written as DNA, the CDR3 is TGTGCCAGCAGTCCAGACCAGAACACTGAAGCTTTCTTT.